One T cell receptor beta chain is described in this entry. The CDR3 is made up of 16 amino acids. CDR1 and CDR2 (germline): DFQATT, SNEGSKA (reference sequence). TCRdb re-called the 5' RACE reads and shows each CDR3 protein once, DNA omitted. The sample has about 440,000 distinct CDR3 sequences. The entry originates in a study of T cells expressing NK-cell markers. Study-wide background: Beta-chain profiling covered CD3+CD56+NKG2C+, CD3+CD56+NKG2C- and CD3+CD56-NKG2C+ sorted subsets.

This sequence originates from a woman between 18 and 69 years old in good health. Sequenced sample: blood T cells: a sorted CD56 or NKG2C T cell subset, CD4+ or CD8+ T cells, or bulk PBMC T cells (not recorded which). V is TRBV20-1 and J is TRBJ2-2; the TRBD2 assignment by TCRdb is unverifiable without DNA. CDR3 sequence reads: CSAQLAGGLRTGELFF.